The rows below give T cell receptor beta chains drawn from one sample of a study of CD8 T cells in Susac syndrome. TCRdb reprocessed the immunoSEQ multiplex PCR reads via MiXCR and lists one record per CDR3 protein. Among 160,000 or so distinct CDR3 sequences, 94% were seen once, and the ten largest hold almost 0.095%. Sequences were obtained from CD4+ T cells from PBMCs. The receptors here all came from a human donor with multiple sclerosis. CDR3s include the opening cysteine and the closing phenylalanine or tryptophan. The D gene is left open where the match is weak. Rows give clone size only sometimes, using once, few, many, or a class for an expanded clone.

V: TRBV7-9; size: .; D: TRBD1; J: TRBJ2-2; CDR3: CASSYKQGARNTGELFF; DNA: TGTGCCAGCAGCTACAAACAGGGGGCGCGGAACACCGGGGAGCTGTTTTTT
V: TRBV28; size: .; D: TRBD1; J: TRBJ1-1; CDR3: CASTSTGLYTEAFF; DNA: TGTGCCAGCACATCGACAGGGCTTTATACTGAAGCTTTCTTT
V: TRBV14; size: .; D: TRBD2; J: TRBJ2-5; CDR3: CASSQTGGSYQETQYF; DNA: TGTGCCAGCAGCCAGACGGGAGGGTCGTACCAAGAGACCCAGTACTTC
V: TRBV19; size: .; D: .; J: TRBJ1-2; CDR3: CASSPGVPATGPLNYGYTF; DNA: TGTGCCAGTAGTCCAGGGGTCCCAGCAACCGGGCCCCTCAACTATGGCTACACCTTC
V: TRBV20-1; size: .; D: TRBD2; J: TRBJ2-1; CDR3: CSASAREVSYNEQFF; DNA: TGCAGTGCTAGTGCGCGGGAGGTCTCCTACAATGAGCAGTTCTTC
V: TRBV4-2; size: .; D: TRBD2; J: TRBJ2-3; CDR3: CASSQDGGVDTQYF; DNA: TGTGCCAGCAGCCAAGATGGGGGGGTGGATACGCAGTATTTT
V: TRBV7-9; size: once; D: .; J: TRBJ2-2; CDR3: CASSGFAGNTGELFF; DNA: TGTGCCAGCAGCGGTTTCGCAGGGAACACCGGGGAGCTGTTTTTT
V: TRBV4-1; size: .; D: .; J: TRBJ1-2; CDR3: CASSQVLGRRSYGYTF; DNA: TGCGCCAGCAGCCAAGTTCTTGGAAGGCGCTCCTATGGCTACACCTTC
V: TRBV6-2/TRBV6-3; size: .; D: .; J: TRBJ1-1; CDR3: CASSPTGTEAFF; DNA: TGTGCCAGCAGCCCGACAGGCACTGAAGCTTTCTTT
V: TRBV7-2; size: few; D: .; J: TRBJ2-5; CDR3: CASSLDLNSRAQYF; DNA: TGTGCCAGCAGCTTAGACCTTAACTCGAGAGCCCAGTACTTC
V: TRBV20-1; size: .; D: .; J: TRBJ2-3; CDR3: CSAIEGTDTQYF; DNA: TGCAGTGCTATTGAGGGAACAGATACGCAGTATTTT
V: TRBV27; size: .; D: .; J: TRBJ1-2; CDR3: CASSPIRQDYNYGYTF; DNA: TGTGCCAGCAGCCCCATCCGACAGGACTACAACTATGGCTACACCTTC
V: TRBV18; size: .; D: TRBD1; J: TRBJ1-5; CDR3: CASSRGQDQPQHF; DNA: TGTGCCAGCTCACGGGGACAGGATCAGCCCCAGCATTTT
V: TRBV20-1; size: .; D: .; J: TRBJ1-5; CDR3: CSASAAGTVVRPQHF; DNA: TGCAGTGCTTCCGCAGCCGGGACGGTGGTTAGGCCCCAGCATTTT
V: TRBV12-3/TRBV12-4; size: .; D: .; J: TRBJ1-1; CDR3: CASSVLKTEAFF; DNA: TGTGCCAGCAGTGTTCTGAAGACTGAAGCTTTCTTT
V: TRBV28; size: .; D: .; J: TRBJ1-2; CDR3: CASSSLWTGTDGYTF; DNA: TGTGCCAGCAGTTCCCTCTGGACGGGAACAGATGGCTACACCTTC
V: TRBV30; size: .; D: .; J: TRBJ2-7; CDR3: CAWSVGGVSYEQYF; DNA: TGTGCCTGGAGTGTAGGAGGGGTTTCCTACGAGCAGTACTTC
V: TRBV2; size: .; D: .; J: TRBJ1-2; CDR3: CASSPGQPADNYGYTF; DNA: TGTGCCAGCAGTCCTGGACAACCCGCGGATAACTATGGCTACACCTTC
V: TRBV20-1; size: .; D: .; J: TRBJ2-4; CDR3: CSGPDPRKGIQYF; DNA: TGCAGTGGACCGGACCCCCGCAAGGGCATTCAGTACTTC
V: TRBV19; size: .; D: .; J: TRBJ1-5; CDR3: CASSIYLRDTNQPQHF; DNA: TGTGCCAGTAGTATCTACCTCCGGGACACCAATCAGCCCCAGCATTTT
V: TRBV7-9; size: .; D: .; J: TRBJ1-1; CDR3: CASSFLWAESAFF; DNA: TGTGCCAGCAGCTTCCTTTGGGCCGAGAGCGCTTTCTTT
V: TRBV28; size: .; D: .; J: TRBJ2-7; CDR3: CASSLAGKVDEQYF; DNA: TGTGCCAGCAGTTTAGCAGGAAAGGTGGACGAGCAGTACTTC
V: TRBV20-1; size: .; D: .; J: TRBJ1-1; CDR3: CSAPRHWNTEAFF; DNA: TGCAGTGCACCAAGACATTGGAACACTGAAGCTTTCTTT
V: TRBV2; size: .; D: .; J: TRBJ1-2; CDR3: CASRGDSYGYTF; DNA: TGTGCCAGCAGAGGCGATAGCTATGGCTACACCTTC
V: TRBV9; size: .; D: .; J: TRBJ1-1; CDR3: CASSVSPETEAFF; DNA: TGTGCCAGCAGCGTGTCCCCAGAGACTGAAGCTTTCTTT